The 12 T cell receptor beta chains listed next were all sequenced from one sample in a study of somatic mutations in cytotoxic T cells in rheumatoid arthritis. Only in-frame clones appear in the TCRdb table, and some are missing; sequencing was by immunoSEQ multiplex PCR. The table includes some 30,000 clones, about 87% detected once. Sequenced: CD8+ T cells sorted from blood. The receptors shown here come from an adult with rheumatoid arthritis.

The rearrangement uses TRBV9 and TRBJ2-7; 7 bases fit TRBD2. CDR1 is SGDLS, CDR2 YYNGEE, per germline. The trim removed 0 bases at V and 3 bases at J, leaving 6 bases unmatched. The CDR3 has 15 residues. CDR3 residues: CASSVEGGVGYEQYF. The CDR3 DNA reads as TGTGCCAGCAGCGTAGAGGGAGGGGTTGGCTACGAGCAGTACTTC.

The chain recombines TRBV29-1 with TRBJ2-1; tentatively, D is TRBD2 (5 bases). V gave up 5 bases and J gave up 8 bases, with 7 bases separating them. The CDR3 loop spans 10 amino acids. Germline V gives CDR1 SQVTM, CDR2 ANQGSEA. The CDR3 region has the DNA TGCAGCGTTCTAGCTTATGAGCAGTTCTTC. It encodes CSVLAYEQFF.

V usage is TRBV5-4 and J usage is TRBJ2-1; 15 positions agree with TRBD2. The CDR3 runs 17 residues. CDR1 is SGHNT and CDR2 is YYREEE in the germline V gene (reference sequence). Germline trimming cut 0 bases from V and 7 bases from J; bases unmatched to any gene: 5. CDR3 in amino acids: CASSLGTSGGVLNEQFF. The CDR3 DNA sequence: TGTGCCAGCAGCTTGGGGACTAGCGGGGGGGTTCTGAATGAGCAGTTCTTC.

This clone was detected a few times. V and J are TRBV19 and TRBJ1-5; D is uncertain. With 0 bases removed from V and 3 bases from J, the gap between germline ends came to 9 bases. Germline loops: CDR1 LNHDA, CDR2 SQIVND (reference sequence). The CDR3 contains 15 residues. The CDR3 DNA follows: TGTGCCAGTAGTATAGAACTGTCTTACAATCAGCCCCAGCATTTT. Protein product: CASSIELSYNQPQHF.

The chain is built from TRBV10-2 and TRBJ2-3; D remains unclear. V was pared by 7 bases and J by 6 bases, with 17 bases between. Germline CDR1 WSHSY, CDR2 SAAADI. The CDR3 has 14 amino acids. The CDR3 sequence: CASMAGLGRDTQYF. CDR3 bases: TGCGCCAGCATGGCTGGGCTCGGCAGGGATACGCAGTATTTT.

The rearrangement joins TRBV4-1 to TRBJ2-5; maybe TRBD2 (6 bases). CDR1 MGHRA and CDR2 YSYEKL come from the germline V gene. CDR3 size: 18 residues. With 1 base removed from V and 2 bases from J, the gap between germline ends came to 20 bases. The CDR3 region has the DNA TGCGCCAGCAGCCAAGGAGGGCGTACTACGGAGGGGCAAGAGACCCAGTACTTC. Residues: CASSQGGRTTEGQETQYF.

This clone was counted a single time. The chain has TRBV11-2 and TRBJ2-7, with TRBD2 identical over 7 bases. The CDR3 covers 15 residues. Trimming cost V 5 bases and J 5 bases; bases outside gene matches: 12. Germline assignment: CDR1 SGHAT and CDR2 FQNNGV. The CDR3 DNA follows: TGTGCCAGCAGCCCCCCGTGGGGGAGGGCCGACGAGCAGTACTTC. Translation gives CASSPPWGRADEQYF.

The chain uses TRBV30 and TRBJ1-1; 9 nucleotides match TRBD1. V shed 5 bases, J shed 4 bases, and the junction held 14 bases outside the gene matches. CDR1 is GTSNPN and CDR2 is SVGIG in the germline V gene (reference sequence). The CDR3 runs 16 residues. CDR3 DNA sequence: TGTGCCTGGTTATCCCGGGACAGGGTATCGGGCACTGAAGCTTTCTTT. Amino acids: CAWLSRDRVSGTEAFF.

The chain combines TRBV4-1 with TRBJ2-7; D call uncertain. Germline CDR1 is MGHRA and CDR2 is YSYEKL. Trimming left V 1 base short and J 4 bases short, with 8 bases between. The CDR3 runs to 13 residues. In DNA form, the CDR3 reads TGCGCCAGCAGCCAAGTATGGGGATACGAGCAGTACTTC. Its translation: CASSQVWGYEQYF.

The V and J genes are TRBV2 and TRBJ2-5; 8 nucleotides align to TRBD1. The CDR3 contains 12 residues. CDR1 SNHLY and CDR2 FYNNEI come from the germline V gene. V dropped 6 bases and J dropped 5; count of bases not matched to a gene: 2. In nucleotides, the CDR3 is TGTGCCAGCAGAGACAGGGGTGAGACCCAGTACTTC. Translated, it gives CASRDRGETQYF.

V and J are TRBV19 and TRBJ2-7; D not resolved. V shed 4 bases and J shed 6 bases, with 7 bases lying between them. The CDR3 consists of 11 residues. Germline V lookup: CDR1 LNHDA, CDR2 SQIVND (reference sequence). CDR3 sequence: CASSSGFEQYF. In DNA, the CDR3 is TGTGCCAGTAGTAGCGGCTTCGAGCAGTACTTC.

The V and J genes are TRBV29-1 and TRBJ2-1, with D possibly being TRBD1 or TRBD2 (6 bases each). Trimming removed 3 bases at V and 0 bases at J, with 9 bases between. In germline, CDR1 is SQVTM, CDR2 ANQGSEA. CDR3 length: 14 amino acids. The CDR3 nucleotides read TGCAGCGTTGACGGGGGCTCCTCCTACAATGAGCAGTTCTTC. It codes for CSVDGGSSYNEQFF.